A single sample gave rise to the 27 T cell receptor beta chains below, sequenced in a study of CD8 T cells in ankylosing spondylitis. TCRdb redid the calling of the 5' RACE reads with MiXCR, one entry per CDR3 protein. The table has under 850,000 distinct CDR3 sequences, under 20% seen once. Their specific antigens are unknown. Study conclusions and caveats: About 8 highly homologous variants made up a TCR beta motif, and this motif appeared characteristic of ankylosing spondylitis blood.

Sequencing was carried out using blood, either unsorted or a sorted T cell fraction (not recorded which). These receptors all come from a male donor with ankylosing spondylitis.

This clonotype was picked up a small number of times. The chain is built from TRBV4-2 and TRBJ2-3, with TRBD2 matching over 7 bases. The CDR3 covers 17 residues. From germline, CDR1 is LGHNA and CDR2 YNFKEQ. J was trimmed by 0 bases and V by 6 bases; bases with no gene match: 12. For the CDR3, the DNA is TGTGCCAGCAGAACAGAGGCTAGCGGAACTAGCACAGATACGCAGTATTTT. This encodes CASRTEASGTSTDTQYF.

The CDR3 loop is CASSQGVPDTQYF. The CDR3 DNA reads TGTGCCAGCAGCCAAGGCGTACCGGATACGCAGTATTTT. The chain has TRBV4-2 and TRBJ2-3; no firm D call. From germline, CDR1 is LGHNA and CDR2 YNFKEQ. The CDR3 is 13 residues long. The V and J ends lost 1 base and 6 bases respectively, with 8 bases between them.

In its sample, this clonotype was seen a few times. The J gene is TRBJ2-7, the V gene TRBV2; D not resolved. The CDR3 has 15 residues. V lost 4 bases, J lost 4 bases, and 17 bases lay in between. Per germline, CDR1 SNHLY and CDR2 FYNNEI. The CDR3 reads CASSGVKKGAYEQYF. DNA for the CDR3: TGTGCCAGCAGTGGGGTCAAGAAAGGCGCATACGAGCAGTACTTC.

The chain links TRBV12-3 or TRBV12-4 to TRBJ1-2; 8 bases are a match to TRBD1. With 5 bases clipped from V and 9 bases from J, the junction kept 11 bases outside the gene matches. This CDR3 comprises 14 residues. The CDR3 DNA sequence: TGTGCCAGCAGTGGGGGACAGGAACTATGGAGCTACACCTTC. Translating gives CASSGGQELWSYTF.

The sample holds a few counts of this clonotype. The chain recombines TRBV4-1 with TRBJ1-1; D remains ambiguous. The CDR3 length is 13 residues. V gave up 0 bases and J gave up 10 bases, with 12 bases separating them. Germline V gene lookup returns CDR1 MGHRA and CDR2 YSYEKL. Here the CDR3 reads CASSQELGFGAFF. As DNA, the CDR3 is TGCGCCAGCAGCCAAGAGTTGGGATTCGGAGCTTTCTTT.

V gene TRBV25-1 combines with J gene TRBJ1-4; the D is unclear. The CDR3 has 14 residues. Trimming took 1 base from V and 5 from J, leaving 8 bases between them. In germline, CDR1 is MGHDK, CDR2 SYGVNS. DNA of the CDR3: TGTGCCAGCAGTGAATGGAACGGGAATGAAAAACTGTTTTTT. Protein: CASSEWNGNEKLFF. Supplemented by reference TRBV25-1 and TRBJ1-4, the full variable domain reads EADIYQTPRYLVIGTGKKITLECSQTMGHDKMYWYQQDPGMELHLIHYSYGVNSTEKGDLSSESTVSRIRTEHFPLTLESARPSHTSQYLCASSEWNGNEKLFFGSGTQLSVL.

J is TRBJ1-5 and V is TRBV18; 7 nucleotides match TRBD1. This CDR3 has 14 residues. Germline V gene sequence: CDR1 KGHSH, CDR2 LQKENI. The junction had 8 bases not matched to a gene; V was cut back by 3 bases and J by 9 bases. The DNA for the CDR3 is TGTGCCAGCTCACCGGGACAGACCTCGAGGCCCCAGCATTTT. Translation: CASSPGQTSRPQHF. Based on the CDR3 plus reference TRBV18 and TRBJ1-5, the full variable domain is NAGVMQNPRHLVRRRGQEARLRCSPMKGHSHVYWYRQLPEEGLKFMVYLQKENIIDESGMPKERFSAEFPKEGPSILRIQQVVRGDSAAYFCASSPGQTSRPQHFGDGTRLSIL.

This clonotype was found a few times. This sequence joins TRBV7-9 and TRBJ2-3; D is unresolved. This CDR3 region has 15 residues. Germline loops: CDR1 SEHNR, CDR2 FQNEAQ (reference sequence). V dropped 1 base and J dropped 0 bases, with 8 bases sitting between them. CDR3 DNA sequence: TGTGCCAGCAGCTTAGGACTCGACAGCACAGATACGCAGTATTTT. It yields the protein CASSLGLDSTDTQYF.

The chain recombines TRBV20-1 with TRBJ2-2, with D perhaps given as TRBD1 or TRBD2 (6 bases each). V gave up 0 bases and J gave up 6 bases, with 17 bases separating them. The germline gives CDR1 DFQATT, CDR2 SNEGSKA (reference sequence). This CDR3 is 16 amino acids long. The CDR3 is CSARERGRDYSGELFF. In nucleotides, the CDR3 is TGCAGTGCTAGAGAACGGGGGCGCGATTATTCCGGGGAGCTGTTTTTT.

This clonotype was picked up a small number of times. The V call is TRBV7-9, the J call TRBJ2-7; D is possibly TRBD1 (5 bases). The CDR3 sequence is 14 residues long. Germline values: CDR1 SEHNR, CDR2 FQNEAQ (reference sequence). V shed 6 bases and J shed 0 bases, with 12 bases lying between them. The CDR3 spells CASSIWGGSYEQYF. The CDR3 DNA is TGTGCCAGCAGTATTTGGGGCGGCTCCTACGAGCAGTACTTC.

This sequence joins TRBV12-3 or TRBV12-4 and TRBJ1-2; D remains ambiguous. The V end was cut by 6 bases, the J end by 8 bases, with 10 bases between. The CDR3 loop spans 11 amino acids. The DNA of the CDR3 is TGTGCCAGCAGGGCTAAGGGAGGCTACACCTTC. Amino acid sequence: CASRAKGGYTF.

This chain connects TRBV4-1 to TRBJ1-2; D is possibly TRBD1 (5 bases). Germline V gives CDR1 MGHRA, CDR2 YSYEKL. V was trimmed by 0 bases and J by 5 bases, leaving 10 bases between them. This CDR3 comprises 14 residues. The CDR3 sequence is CASSQEPGIYGYTF. The CDR3 DNA follows: TGCGCCAGCAGCCAAGAGCCAGGGATTTATGGCTACACCTTC.

This clonotype has a count of ten or more. The V call is TRBV10-3, the J call TRBJ2-7, with a possible D match to TRBD1 (6 bases). From germline, CDR1 is ENHRY and CDR2 SYGVKD. This CDR3 has 14 amino acids. V lost 3 bases to trimming and J lost 2 bases, with 11 bases between them. For the CDR3, the DNA is TGTGCCATCAGTGATCCGGGACAAACCTACGAGCAGTACTTC. This sequence encodes CAISDPGQTYEQYF.

This clonotype was seen a few times. This rearrangement joins TRBV19 to TRBJ1-2, with D possibly matching TRBD1 (6 bases). V was shortened by 4 bases and J by 3 bases, with 18 bases between the two germline ends. The CDR3 sequence is 16 residues long. Germline lookup yields CDR1 LNHDA and CDR2 SQIVND (reference sequence). The CDR3 nucleotides read TGTGCCAGTAGTACACTGACAGGCCAAGTGGACTATGGCTACACCTTC. Its protein is CASSTLTGQVDYGYTF.

This clonotype was detected only a few times. The rearrangement joins TRBV9 to TRBJ2-3; D unclear. Germline CDR1 and CDR2: SGDLS and YYNGEE. The CDR3 is 14 residues long. V dropped 4 bases and J dropped 6 bases, with 15 bases sitting between them. The CDR3 sequence: CASSNQASRDTQYF. DNA of the CDR3: TGTGCCAGCAGCAATCAGGCGTCCAGGGATACGCAGTATTTT.

This clonotype was found a few times. The chain is built from TRBV18 and TRBJ2-4; no firm D call. Trimming stripped 4 bases from V and 0 bases from J, with 10 bases between. Germline V gene sequence: CDR1 KGHSH, CDR2 LQKENI. This CDR3 is 15 amino acids long. CDR3 bases: TGTGCCAGCTCACAACTACAGATAGCCAAAAACATTCAGTACTTC. This gives the protein CASSQLQIAKNIQYF.

CDR3 bases: TGCAGCGCCAGAGGACAGGGCGGGGGAAACACTGAAGCTTTCTTT. Its translation: CSARGQGGGNTEAFF. This chain links TRBV29-1 with TRBJ1-1, with 8 bases that match TRBD1. The CDR3 totals 15 residues. The V segment lost 7 bases and the J segment 2 bases; nucleotides outside the gene matches: 12. CDR1 and CDR2 (germline): SQVTM, ANQGSEA.

This clonotype was counted between two and nine times. The rearrangement uses TRBV5-1 and TRBJ1-5, with D perhaps matching TRBD1 (5 bases). CDR1 and CDR2 (germline): SGHRS, YFSETQ. Trimming shortened V by 4 bases and J by 2 bases, and 16 bases separated the two germline ends. The length of the CDR3 is 16 residues. In DNA form, the CDR3 reads TGCGCCAGCAGCCCCACCGGGCAGGGCGGCAATCAGCCCCAGCATTTT. This translates into CASSPTGQGGNQPQHF. Supplemented by reference TRBV5-1 and TRBJ1-5, the full variable domain reads KAGVTQTPRYLIKTRGQQVTLSCSPISGHRSVSWYQQTPGQGLQFLFEYFSETQRNKGNFPGRFSGRQFSNSRSEMNVSTLELGDSALYLCASSPTGQGGNQPQHFGDGTRLSIL.

This clonotype was seen a few times. This chain joins TRBV6-2 or TRBV6-3 and TRBJ2-2; 7 nucleotides line up with TRBD1. Trimming took 6 bases from V and 5 from J; bases not matched to a gene: 0. CDR1 and CDR2 (germline): MNHEY, SVGEGT. The CDR3 has 12 residues. The CDR3 nucleotides are TGTGCCAGCAGACAGGGGACCGGGGAGCTGTTTTTT. Its protein product is CASRQGTGELFF.

The rearrangement uses TRBV29-1 and TRBJ2-3; TRBD1 might be the D (6 bases). V lost 5 bases to trimming and J lost 1 base, with 10 bases between them. The CDR3 spans 13 residues. CDR1 is SQVTM and CDR2 is ANQGSEA in the germline V gene. This CDR3 reads CSVRRTGTDTQYF. The CDR3 bases are TGCAGCGTTCGAAGGACAGGCACAGATACGCAGTATTTT.

The chain links TRBV12-3 or TRBV12-4 to TRBJ2-5, with 7 nucleotides matching TRBD1. J was trimmed by 2 bases and V by 3 bases; bases with no gene match: 6. This CDR3 has 15 residues. The CDR3 here is CASSFGDRSQETQYF. Written as DNA, the CDR3 is TGTGCCAGCAGTTTTGGGGACAGATCACAAGAGACCCAGTACTTC.

This clonotype was found a few times. The chain carries TRBV28 and TRBJ1-2; possible D gene TRBD1, 5 bases. The V and J ends lost 10 bases and 5 bases respectively, with 20 bases between them. Germline loops: CDR1 MDHEN, CDR2 SYDVKM. The CDR3 covers 14 residues. CDR3: CAIMVARGGYGYTF. In nucleotides, the CDR3 is TGTGCCATTATGGTAGCACGGGGGGGGTATGGCTACACCTTC.

This clonotype has more than one count but fewer than ten. This chain uses TRBV20-1 with TRBJ1-5; possibly TRBD1 for D (5 bases). The V gene lost 2 bases and the J gene lost 4 bases, with 12 bases spanning the gap. The CDR3 contains 14 residues. From germline, CDR1 is DFQATT and CDR2 SNEGSKA (reference sequence). CDR3 nucleotides: TGCAGTGCTAGATCCGGGGCGGATAATCAGCCCCAGCATTTT. Its protein is CSARSGADNQPQHF.

The J gene is TRBJ2-3, the V gene TRBV7-8, with TRBD1 as a possible D gene (6 bases). Germline V gene data show CDR1 as SGHVS and CDR2 as FQNEAQ. V lost 1 base and J lost 4, with 18 bases in between. The CDR3 consists of 17 residues. The CDR3 sequence: CASSLVDAPGQSDTQYF. The CDR3 nucleotides are TGTGCCAGCAGCTTAGTAGATGCCCCGGGACAATCAGATACGCAGTATTTT.

The rearrangement links TRBV7-2 to TRBJ1-5; D possibly corresponds to TRBD1 (6 bases). V was shortened by 5 bases and J by 3 bases, with 17 bases between the two germline ends. There are 16 residues in the CDR3. CDR1 and CDR2 from the germline V gene are SGHTA and FQGNSA. The CDR3 reads CASSPGGRTVNQPQHF. In DNA form, the CDR3 reads TGTGCCAGCAGCCCGGGGGGCAGGACAGTCAATCAGCCCCAGCATTTT.

In this sample, this clonotype turned up many times. The gene calls are TRBV29-1 and TRBJ2-1; 9 bases align to TRBD2. The CDR3 contains 14 residues. Losses at the gene ends were 3 bases for V and 8 bases for J; bases not matched to a gene: 8. Germline V gives CDR1 SQVTM, CDR2 ANQGSEA. CDR3 sequence reads: CSVDSGRSGDEQFF. The CDR3, as DNA: TGCAGCGTTGACAGCGGGAGGTCTGGGGATGAGCAGTTCTTC.

The V call is TRBV20-1, the J call TRBJ2-3, with TRBD1 identical over 8 bases. The trim removed 3 bases at V and 0 bases at J, leaving 14 bases unmatched. From germline, CDR1 is DFQATT and CDR2 SNEGSKA (reference sequence). This CDR3 has 18 residues. The CDR3 sequence is CSASVSGGPLTSTDTQYF. CDR3 sequence (DNA): TGCAGTGCTAGTGTTTCAGGGGGCCCGCTAACTAGCACAGATACGCAGTATTTT.